This TCR beta chain originates from a study of cytomegalovirus exposure and HLA in healthy donors. The PCR had 60 Vbeta and 13 Jbeta primers. Assay used: immunoSEQ multiplex PCR; TCRdb lists only in-frame clones, some missing. The sample carries 160,000 or so clones, about 77% recorded once. The V end lost 1 base, the J end lost 9 bases, and 10 bases lay between the germline ends. Germline V lookup: CDR1 LNHDA, CDR2 SQIVND (reference sequence). The CDR3 covers 13 residues. The sequence derives from a man aged 25 to 40 in good health and CMV-seronegative. Input material: PBMCs. The chain carries TRBV19 and TRBJ1-5; the D is unclear. Here the CDR3 reads CASSIGEGRPQHF. CDR3 nucleotide sequence: TGTGCCAGTAGTATAGGAGAGGGTAGGCCCCAGCATTTT. Using reference TRBV19 and TRBJ1-5 for the parts outside the CDR3, the full variable domain is DGGITQSPKYLFRKEGQNVTLSCEQNLNHDAMYWYRQDPGQGLRLIYYSQIVNDFQKGDIAEGYSVSREKKESFPLTVTSAQKNPTAFYLCASSIGEGRPQHFGDGTRLSIL.